This T cell receptor beta chain emerged from a study of control samples from healthy donors and cancer patients. Produced via immunoSEQ multiplex PCR; TCRdb's table is partial and in-frame only. The table has around 190,000 clones, around 87% seen once. CDR3 length: 17 amino acids. The germline gives CDR1 SEHNR, CDR2 FQNEAQ (reference sequence). V shed 5 bases and J shed 3 bases, with 22 bases lying between them. The sequenced sample was blood. The receptor was isolated from a woman in her forties or fifties in good health. This chain links TRBV7-9 with TRBJ1-2; TRBD1 might be the D (6 bases). The CDR3 DNA reads as TGTGCCAGCAGCAAGATCCTCGGGACACCCTTTGACTATGGCTACACCTTC. Amino acids: CASSKILGTPFDYGYTF. Full variable domain (rest looked up from reference TRBV7-9 and TRBJ1-2): DTGVSQNPRHKITKRGQNVTFRCDPISEHNRLYWYRQTLGQGPEFLTYFQNEAQLEKSRLLSDRFSAERPKGSFSTLEIQRTEQGDSAMYLCASSKILGTPFDYGYTFGSGTRLTVV.